Sequencing of this T cell receptor (beta chain) was carried out in a study of blood T cell repertoires in COVID-19. Assignments of participants to cohorts depended upon their own reported clinical history. Profiling relied on immunoSEQ multiplex PCR, and the TCRdb table lists in-frame clones only, not all of them. The sample includes roughly 240,000 clones, over 75% of them seen just once. This CDR3 has 16 amino acids. Germline lookup yields CDR1 SGHRS and CDR2 YFSETQ. V was pared by 0 bases and J by 0 bases, with 3 bases of the junction left unmatched. This clonotype originated in a woman aged 45 to 65 with acute COVID-19. V and J are TRBV5-1 and TRBJ1-5, with 7 bases aligning to TRBD1. Sequenced: PBMCs or T cells enriched from blood (not recorded which). CDR3 DNA sequence: TGCGCCAGCAGCTTGGGGGGACAGTATAGCAATCAGCCCCAGCATTTT. Translated, it gives CASSLGGQYSNQPQHF.